The rows below give T cell receptor beta chains drawn from one sample of a study of T cell responses to AZD1222 COVID-19 vaccine. Sequencing used immunoSEQ multiplex PCR; TCRdb keeps in-frame clones, though not all of them. The sample includes approximately 120,000 clones, 75% to 90% seen only once; the top ten take more than 9.5%. This material consisted of peripheral blood, taken on day 0 of MenACWY control vaccination. These receptors came from an adult in good health. CDR3s include the opening cysteine and the closing phenylalanine or tryptophan. The D gene is left open where the match is weak. Clone size is given for some rows only: seen once, a few or many times, or a class if the clone is expanded.

D gene | clone size | J gene | V gene | CDR3 protein | CDR3 DNA
- | few | TRBJ2-1 | TRBV6-1 | CASKFRDNNEQFF | TGTGCCAGCAAGTTTAGGGATAACAATGAGCAGTTCTTC
- | - | TRBJ2-1 | TRBV7-3 | CASSSTGEGGQFF | TGTGCCAGCAGCTCTACAGGGGAGGGTGGGCAGTTCTTC
TRBD1 | - | TRBJ2-7 | TRBV6-6 | CASSYSGQGGYEQYF | TGTGCCAGCAGTTACTCGGGACAGGGGGGCTACGAGCAGTACTTC
TRBD2 | - | TRBJ2-1 | TRBV25-1 | CASSAGTRNEQFF | TGTGCCAGCAGTGCGGGGACTAGAAATGAGCAGTTCTTC
TRBD1 | - | TRBJ1-2 | TRBV11-2 | CASSFGTGGYGYTF | TGTGCCAGCAGCTTCGGAACAGGGGGCTATGGCTACACCTTC
TRBD1 | - | TRBJ1-1 | TRBV11-1 | CASRRMGQLNTEAFF | TGTGCCAGCAGGAGAATGGGACAGTTGAACACTGAAGCTTTCTTT
- | once | TRBJ2-3 | TRBV29-1 | CSVEGGFVGTDTQYF | TGCAGCGTTGAAGGGGGCTTTGTGGGCACAGATACGCAGTATTTT
TRBD2 | - | TRBJ2-1 | TRBV11-3 | CASSSGLAEYNEQFF | TGTGCCAGCAGCTCGGGACTAGCGGAATACAATGAGCAGTTCTTC
- | - | TRBJ1-6 | TRBV6-5 | CASSPPRQYNSPLHF | TGTGCCAGCAGTCCTCCTCGACAGTATAATTCACCCCTCCACTTT
- | - | TRBJ1-1 | TRBV7-9 | CASSPPGGENTEAFF | TGTGCCAGCAGCCCACCCGGAGGGGAGAACACTGAAGCTTTCTTT
- | - | TRBJ1-1 | TRBV27 | CASFDTVNTEAFF | TGTGCCAGTTTTGACACCGTGAACACTGAAGCTTTCTTT
TRBD1 | - | TRBJ2-5 | TRBV2 | CASRRQGPETQYF | TGTGCCAGCAGACGACAGGGACCCGAGACCCAGTACTTC
- | - | TRBJ1-1 | TRBV5-4 | CASSRGLMNTEAFF | TGTGCCAGCAGCCGGGGCCTAATGAACACTGAAGCTTTCTTT
- | - | TRBJ1-2 | TRBV27 | CASSSEGGSNYGYTF | TGTGCCAGCAGTTCCGAGGGTGGTTCAAACTATGGCTACACCTTC
TRBD2 | - | TRBJ2-3 | TRBV5-4 | CASSLRAGGRTDTQYF | TGTGCCAGCAGCCTCCGAGCGGGAGGCCGCACAGATACGCAGTATTTT
TRBD1 | once | TRBJ1-1 | TRBV19 | CASSGTGEAEAFF | TGTGCCAGTTCTGGGACAGGGGAGGCTGAAGCTTTCTTT
- | - | TRBJ2-6 | TRBV6-5 | CASSFGVVSGANVLTF | TGTGCCAGCAGTTTCGGCGTGGTCTCTGGGGCCAACGTCCTGACTTTC
TRBD2 | - | TRBJ2-2 | TRBV5-6 | CASSFGRGTGELFF | TGTGCCAGCAGCTTTGGGAGGGGAACCGGGGAGCTGTTTTTT
TRBD1 | - | TRBJ2-7 | TRBV30 | CAWRPTGDLAEQYF | TGTGCCTGGAGACCGACAGGGGATCTGGCCGAGCAGTACTTC
- | - | TRBJ2-5 | TRBV6-5 | CASSYRAIQETQYF | TGTGCCAGCAGTTACAGAGCTATCCAAGAGACCCAGTACTTC
- | - | TRBJ1-1 | TRBV6-1 | CASSEFSGLMNTEAFF | TGTGCCAGCAGTGAATTTTCTGGACTCATGAACACTGAAGCTTTCTTT
TRBD1 | - | TRBJ2-5 | TRBV5-1 | CASKDRVGETQYF | TGCGCCAGCAAGGACAGGGTGGGAGAGACCCAGTACTTC
- | once | TRBJ1-2 | TRBV19 | CASSMGKANYGYTF | TGTGCCAGTAGTATGGGAAAAGCTAACTATGGCTACACCTTC
TRBD2 | few | TRBJ2-1 | TRBV29-1 | CSVLGTSGRAYNEQFF | TGCAGCGTCCTAGGGACTAGCGGGAGGGCCTACAATGAGCAGTTCTTC
TRBD2 | - | TRBJ2-1 | TRBV3-1/TRBV3-2 | CASTSAVAGGPINEQFF | TGTGCCAGCACCTCCGCTGTCGCGGGAGGGCCCATCAATGAGCAGTTCTTC
- | - | TRBJ1-1 | TRBV5-4 | CASSLAFRGGTEAFF | TGTGCCAGCAGCTTGGCTTTCCGGGGAGGTACTGAAGCTTTCTTT
- | - | TRBJ1-5 | TRBV4-2 | CASSPGGRASNQPQHF | TGTGCCAGCAGCCCTGGGGGGAGGGCTAGCAATCAGCCCCAGCATTTT
- | - | TRBJ1-2 | TRBV7-9 | CASSLTDSGGYTF | TGTGCCAGCAGCCTGACAGATTCGGGCGGCTACACCTTC
- | few | TRBJ2-2 | TRBV6-1 | CASSEEVSDTGELFF | TGTGCCAGCAGTGAAGAAGTATCGGACACCGGGGAGCTGTTTTTT
TRBD1 | - | TRBJ1-2 | TRBV6-4 | CASSDSGQSYGYTF | TGTGCCAGCAGTGACTCGGGACAGAGCTATGGCTACACCTTC